The 21 T cell receptor beta chains below were found in one sample sequenced in a study of T cell responses to AZD1222 COVID-19 vaccine. Assay used: immunoSEQ multiplex PCR; TCRdb lists only in-frame clones, some missing. The data hold fewer than 200,000 clones, with around 88% observed a single time. Sample: peripheral blood, taken 28 days after the second AZD1222 dose. All receptors derive from an adult who received the AZD1222 COVID-19 vaccine.

This clone has a handful of counts. V and J are TRBV19 and TRBJ2-2, with TRBD2 identical over 9 bases. Germline-derived CDR1 and CDR2 are LNHDA and SQIVND (reference sequence). Germline trimming cut 0 bases from V and 4 bases from J; bases unmatched to any gene: 12. This CDR3 is 19 amino acids long. CDR3 residues: CASSIDLLAGALGTGELFF. DNA of the CDR3: TGTGCCAGTAGTATAGATCTTTTAGCGGGGGCCCTAGGCACCGGGGAGCTGTTTTTT.

The gene calls are TRBV3-1 (or the pseudogene TRBV3-2) and TRBJ2-3, with a weak D call TRBD2 (6 bases). Germline V gene lookup returns CDR1 LGHDT and CDR2 YNNKEL (reference sequence). This CDR3 contains 14 residues. V lost 4 bases to trimming and J lost 7 bases, with 15 bases between them. CDR3 loop: CASSPQTSTHTQYF. In DNA, the CDR3 is TGTGCCAGCAGCCCCCAGACTAGTACGCATACGCAGTATTTT.

Remarks on this clone: Different DNA sequences within this sample yield the same CDR3. CDR3 sequence (DNA): TGCGCCAGCAGCTTGGTGGGGGCGGGGGCAGATACGCAGTATTTT. Translating it yields CASSLVGAGADTQYF. This chain links TRBV5-1 with TRBJ2-3, with a possible D match to TRBD2 (7 bases). From germline, CDR1 is SGHRS and CDR2 YFSETQ. CDR3 length: 15 amino acids. Trimming took 0 bases from V and 4 from J, leaving 12 bases between them.

This clone has only a few counts. This rearrangement joins TRBV5-4 to TRBJ1-3, with a weak D call TRBD1 (6 bases). The CDR3 length is 16 residues. The ends were cut back, 0 bases at V and 3 bases at J, with 13 bases in the middle. Germline-derived CDR1 and CDR2 are SGHNT and YYREEE (reference sequence). In nucleotides, the CDR3 is TGTGCCAGCAGCTTGGGTGGGGGGGCTTATGGAAACACCATATATTTT. Encoded protein: CASSLGGGAYGNTIYF. Supplemented by reference TRBV5-4 and TRBJ1-3, the full variable domain reads ETGVTQSPTHLIKTRGQQVTLRCSSQSGHNTVSWYQQALGQGPQFIFQYYREEENGRGNFPPRFSGLQFPNYSSELNVNALELDDSALYLCASSLGGGAYGNTIYFGEGSWLTVV.

This clone showed up just once. This rearrangement joins TRBV2 to TRBJ2-3; D perhaps matches TRBD2 (7 bases). CDR1 and CDR2 (germline): SNHLY, FYNNEI. The CDR3 has 16 residues. V was pared by 0 bases and J by 2 bases, with 12 bases between. The CDR3 nucleotides read TGTGCCAGCAGTGAAGCCGGGGGGCCCTCCACAGATACGCAGTATTTT. It encodes CASSEAGGPSTDTQYF.

This chain uses TRBV10-3 with TRBJ2-1; D is perhaps TRBD2 (6 bases). Germline V gene data show CDR1 as ENHRY and CDR2 as SYGVKD. V was pared by 9 bases and J by 9 bases, with 24 bases between. The CDR3 runs to 15 residues. The DNA for the CDR3 is TGTGCCATAAAACCCGGGGGTGGAGAGGGGAGTGAGCAGTTCTTC. Protein sequence: CAIKPGGGEGSEQFF.

The table lists this clone with a few counts. This chain connects TRBV27 to TRBJ1-5; possibly TRBD1 for D (5 bases). CDR1 and CDR2 from the germline V gene are MNHEY and SMNVEV (reference sequence). The V end was cut by 3 bases, the J end by 5 bases, with 8 bases between. The CDR3 runs 13 residues. The CDR3 DNA reads as TGTGCCAGCAGTTTTGGGGGTGATCAGCCCCAGCATTTT. Amino acid sequence: CASSFGGDQPQHF.

The gene calls are TRBV6-1 and TRBJ1-2, with D unclear. The CDR3 runs to 15 residues. Germline CDR1 reads MNHNS; CDR2 reads SASEGT. V lost 0 bases and J 0 bases, leaving 8 bases between the germline ends. Written as DNA, the CDR3 is TGTGCCAGCAGTGAAGCGGGGTTAGCTAACTATGGCTACACCTTC. It translates to CASSEAGLANYGYTF.

This rearrangement joins TRBV2 to TRBJ1-3, with no clear D. Germline loops: CDR1 SNHLY, CDR2 FYNNEI. The V and J ends lost 2 bases and 0 bases respectively, with 14 bases between them. The CDR3 sequence is 17 residues long. The CDR3 here is CASSELEALSSGNTIYF. CDR3 DNA sequence: TGTGCCAGCAGTGAATTGGAGGCTCTCAGCTCTGGAAACACCATATATTTT.

The chain has TRBV6-5 and TRBJ1-2; 7 positions match TRBD1. Per the germline V gene, CDR1 is MNHEY and CDR2 is SVGAGI. Losses at the gene ends were 7 bases for V and 4 bases for J; bases not matched to a gene: 3. The CDR3 has 12 residues. The CDR3 here is CASKGTVYGYTF. The CDR3 DNA reads as TGTGCCAGCAAAGGGACAGTCTATGGCTACACCTTC.

The chain combines TRBV5-1 with TRBJ2-1; either TRBD1 or TRBD2 may fit D (6 bases each). The CDR3 is made up of 15 amino acids. CDR1 and CDR2 from the germline V gene are SGHRS and YFSETQ. V was trimmed by 0 bases and J by 10 bases, leaving 17 bases between them. The CDR3 spells CASSLEEGGTAEQFF. The CDR3, as DNA: TGCGCCAGCAGCTTGGAGGAGGGGGGAACTGCGGAGCAGTTCTTC.

The chain is built from TRBV7-9 and TRBJ1-6; D remains unclear. Trimming removed 0 bases from V and 4 bases from J, with 7 bases in between. The CDR3 is made up of 15 amino acids. Germline V CDR1 and CDR2: SEHNR, FQNEAQ (reference sequence). CDR3 sequence reads: CASSLADGYNSPLHF. CDR3 bases: TGTGCCAGCAGCTTAGCCGACGGGTATAATTCACCCCTCCACTTT.

The rearrangement links TRBV5-1 to TRBJ2-7, with D tentatively TRBD1 (5 bases). The CDR3 is made up of 14 amino acids. V shed 0 bases and J shed 4 bases, with 11 bases lying between them. Germline V gene lookup returns CDR1 SGHRS and CDR2 YFSETQ. DNA for the CDR3: TGCGCCAGCAGCTTGGCACCCAGGGATTACGAGCAGTACTTC. Translation gives CASSLAPRDYEQYF.

This sequence joins TRBV7-3 and TRBJ1-1, with a weak D call TRBD1 (5 bases). The V gene's germline CDR1 is SGHTA and CDR2 FQGTGA. V dropped 5 bases and J dropped 6 bases, with 19 bases sitting between them. The CDR3 runs to 15 residues. DNA of the CDR3: TGTGCCAGCAGCCCCACCCCTGCCTTGGGGGCTGAAGCTTTCTTT. Translating gives CASSPTPALGAEAFF.

The J gene is TRBJ2-3, the V gene TRBV6-5; a possible D gene is TRBD1 (6 bases). Trimming left V 6 bases short and J 1 base short, with 14 bases between. CDR3 length: 15 amino acids. The germline gives CDR1 MNHEY, CDR2 SVGAGI. The CDR3 is CASRKTGGRTDTQYF. Here the CDR3 DNA reads TGTGCCAGCAGAAAGACAGGCGGTCGCACAGATACGCAGTATTTT.

V gene TRBV13 combines with J gene TRBJ2-6; maybe TRBD2 (5 bases). Germline-derived CDR1 and CDR2 are PRHDT and FYEKMQ (reference sequence). This CDR3 is 16 amino acids long. The V and J ends lost 1 base and 2 bases respectively, with 9 bases between them. The CDR3 spells CASSLDSGTGANVLTF. The CDR3 DNA is TGTGCCAGCAGCTTAGATTCGGGGACTGGGGCCAACGTCCTGACTTTC.

The chain combines TRBV6-5 with TRBJ1-2; 7 positions match TRBD1. Germline V gene data show CDR1 as MNHEY and CDR2 as SVGAGI. The V gene end was trimmed by 5 bases and the J gene end by 3 bases; junction bases not matched to a gene: 6. The CDR3 length is 14 residues. The CDR3 here is CASSPRDRYYGYTF. CDR3 DNA: TGTGCCAGCAGTCCCCGGGACAGATACTATGGCTACACCTTC.

The chain joins TRBV5-5 to TRBJ1-2; no definite D call. V gave up 4 bases and J gave up 8 bases, with 12 bases separating them. The V gene's germline CDR1 is SGHKS and CDR2 YYEKEE (reference sequence). The length of the CDR3 is 12 residues. The CDR3 coding sequence is TGTGCCAGCAGCCCGGAGGGTTACGGCTACACCTTC. It codes for CASSPEGYGYTF.

The chain joins TRBV7-6 to TRBJ1-2, with 7 positions matching TRBD1. There are 13 residues in the CDR3. Germline assignment: CDR1 SGHVS and CDR2 FNYEAQ. V dropped 4 bases and J dropped 7; count of bases not matched to a gene: 6. The CDR3 DNA reads as TGTGCCAGCAGCTCCGACAGGGTGGTTGGCTACACCTTC. It encodes CASSSDRVVGYTF.

This chain uses TRBV29-1 with TRBJ2-3, with TRBD2 as a possible D gene (5 bases). V shed 4 bases and J shed 3 bases, with 11 bases lying between them. CDR1 is SQVTM, CDR2 ANQGSEA, per germline. There are 13 residues in the CDR3. The CDR3: CSVATRVTDTQYF. Here the CDR3 DNA reads TGCAGCGTTGCCACTAGGGTGACAGATACGCAGTATTTT.

This chain joins TRBV5-1 and TRBJ1-1; no definite D call. The CDR3 runs 15 residues. Germline assignment: CDR1 SGHRS and CDR2 YFSETQ. V was trimmed by 1 base and J by 7 bases, leaving 17 bases between them. CDR3: CASSLMSGGVYEAFF. The CDR3 DNA reads as TGCGCCAGCAGCTTGATGTCAGGAGGAGTTTATGAAGCTTTCTTT.